This TCR beta chain was identified during a study of brain T cells in children with intractable seizures. Study results and caveats: Absence of clones before surgery may stem from lower sequencing depth. Patients' HCMV serostatus was unknown; virus specificity rests on CDR3 similarity alone.

Sequencing was limited to surgery cases with top T cell transcript signatures in brain tissue. For this clone: The antigen is not known.

Only in-frame clones appear in the TCRdb table, and some are missing; sequencing was by immunoSEQ multiplex PCR. The repertoire holds about 80,000 clones, with approximately 90% as singletons. The sample consisted of peripheral blood, taken at surgery. The sequence was obtained from a girl aged 2-15 years with Rasmussen encephalitis and intractable seizures.

The CDR3 sequence: CASSYRGDKETQYF. DNA for the CDR3: TGTGCCAGCAGCTACAGGGGGGATAAAGAGACCCAGTACTTC. The chain couples TRBV7-9 to TRBJ2-5; 8 nucleotides match TRBD1. The CDR3 spans 14 residues. V lost 4 bases, J lost 3 bases, and 4 bases stayed unmatched. Germline loops: CDR1 SEHNR, CDR2 FQNEAQ (reference sequence).